This passage covers 5 T cell receptor beta chains from one sample sequenced in a study of cytomegalovirus exposure and HLA in healthy donors. A multiplex PCR was run with 60 Vbeta primers and 13 Jbeta primers. Sequencing used immunoSEQ multiplex PCR; TCRdb keeps in-frame clones, though not all of them. The sample has fewer than 300,000 clones, over 70% seen once. The sample consisted of PBMCs. These receptor sequences come from a girl aged 2-10 years in good health and CMV-seronegative.

This chain connects TRBV21-1 to TRBJ1-5; the tabulated D call, TRBD1, remains unverified against the DNA. TRBV21-1 is assigned pseudogene status. CDR3 length: 17 residues. The CDR3 sequence is CASSKRAGAGSNQPQHF. Here the CDR3 DNA reads TGTGCCAGCAGCAAAAGAGCTGGGGCCGGTAGCAATCAGCCCCAGCATTTT.

The chain has TRBV27 and TRBJ2-1; 8 bases agree with TRBD2. Germline CDR1 and CDR2: MNHEY and SMNVEV (reference sequence). V shed 3 bases, J shed 2 bases, and the junction held 9 bases outside the gene matches. CDR3 length: 17 amino acids. The CDR3 DNA reads as TGTGCCAGCAGTTTGATTAGCGGGATCCCTCCCTACAATGAGCAGTTCTTC. This gives the protein CASSLISGIPPYNEQFF.

Notes on this clone: Compared with germline, one end of the junction differs, possibly owing to a read error. The rearrangement uses TRBV7-9 and TRBJ2-7; TRBD1 matches 7 bases. Germline V gene data show CDR1 as SEHNR and CDR2 as FQNEAQ (reference sequence). The CDR3 is 16 amino acids. The CDR3 DNA follows: TGTTCCAGCAGCTTACCAGGGACAGCACCTTCCTACGAGCAGTACTTC. As protein: CSSSLPGTAPSYEQYF.

The chain uses TRBV2 and TRBJ1-3; 7 positions match TRBD1. Germline V gene sequence: CDR1 SNHLY, CDR2 FYNNEI. The CDR3 covers 16 residues. After removal of 6 bases from V and 0 bases from J, the junction contained 8 bases not matched to a gene. CDR3 residues: CASRNRGFSSGNTIYF. CDR3 nucleotides: TGTGCCAGCAGAAACAGGGGATTTAGCTCTGGAAACACCATATATTTT.

The CDR3 is CSVLQSLDNNEQFF. As DNA, the CDR3 is TGCAGCGTTTTGCAGTCTCTCGACAACAATGAGCAGTTCTTC. The chain recombines TRBV29-1 with TRBJ2-1; D is undetermined. The V gene lost 5 bases and the J gene lost 5 bases, with 16 bases spanning the gap. Germline CDR1 and CDR2: SQVTM and ANQGSEA. This CDR3 is built from 14 residues.